These T cell receptor beta chains were read from a single sample in a study of monozygotic twins with inflammatory bowel disease. After re-calling the 5' RACE reads, TCRdb lists one entry per CDR3 protein, DNA absent. The ten most abundant clones cover around 6.8% of a sample with roughly 170,000 distinct CDR3 sequences. Input material: blood. These receptors were obtained from a human donor with ulcerative colitis or Crohn's disease, or a healthy co-twin of an affected twin (not recorded which). The CDR3 runs from the conserved cysteine through the conserved F or W.

TRBJ2-7 TRBV29-1 CSASTDQGPYEQYF
TRBJ2-1 TRBV20-1 CSAREHSGGAGNEQFF
TRBJ1-3 TRBV14 CASSQDRGAPGNTIYF
TRBJ1-5 TRBV7-6 CASSLEGGSNQPQHF
TRBJ2-7 TRBV4-1 CASSHLGESPYHEQYF
TRBJ2-1 TRBV5-1 CASSSGWGGNDEQFF
TRBJ2-5 TRBV28 CASSPRRVNQETQYF
TRBJ1-5 TRBV7-9 CASSLTNQPQHF
TRBJ1-1 TRBV6-2/TRBV6-3 CASQSAAGIITGTEAFF
TRBJ1-6 TRBV30 CAWSHDRGWSPLHF
TRBJ1-4 TRBV7-6 CASSLVENINEKLFF
TRBJ2-4 TRBV10-3 CAISESNYQAKNIQYF
TRBJ2-7 TRBV6-6 CASSSIGGVRQTTYEQYF
TRBJ1-3 TRBV3-1 CASSSGHSGNTIYF
TRBJ1-1 TRBV5-1 CASSQTFPTGTEAFF
TRBJ2-7 TRBV29-1 CSVGDLGHGPYEQYF
TRBJ2-7 TRBV4-2 CASSQDWGLAGYEQYF
TRBJ2-7 TRBV10-3 CAISESNYEQYF
TRBJ1-2 TRBV5-1 CASSLRSNYGYTF
TRBJ1-2 TRBV7-2 CASTRDRGTYGYTF
TRBJ2-7 TRBV6-6 CATYRGSYEQYF
TRBJ1-3 TRBV12-3/TRBV12-4 CASGRDRGAAGGNTIYF
TRBJ2-7 TRBV20-1 CSARGFSGSLNEQYF
TRBJ1-4 TRBV7-6 CASSQGGGQATNEKLFF
TRBJ2-3 TRBV6-2/TRBV6-3 CASSYQGSPDTQYF
TRBJ1-2 TRBV6-5 CASSYTPYGISNGYTF
TRBJ2-7 TRBV5-1 CASSPDRNYEQYF
TRBJ2-1 TRBV7-2 CASSSGTPTREQFF
TRBJ1-5 TRBV27 CASRDFLYSNQPQHF
TRBJ2-4 TRBV4-1 CASSQVVGTKNMQYF
TRBJ2-7 TRBV20-1 CSASHRTGSYEQYF
TRBJ2-7 TRBV7-9 CASSLGGPYEQYF
TRBJ1-1 TRBV27 CASSPTGAWTEAFF
TRBJ2-7 TRBV28 CASITQGELYEQYF
TRBJ2-5 TRBV5-1 CASCPDLYGETQYF
TRBJ1-3 TRBV20-1 CSAIGVGNTIYF
TRBJ1-2 TRBV4-3 CASSQGGGPPYGYTF
TRBJ1-5 TRBV24-1 CATSDWDNQPQHF
TRBJ1-2 TRBV10-3 CAISDGQGPLSFTF
TRBJ2-3 TRBV20-1 CSASDSGGNTDTQYF
TRBJ2-3 TRBV27 CASSFSGRAADTQYF
TRBJ2-7 TRBV5-4 CASSLVGGKGRYEQYF
TRBJ1-2 TRBV20-1 CSARDRGTGGLGYTF
TRBJ2-1 TRBV6-5 CASSYSLGYNEQFF
TRBJ1-1 TRBV6-2/TRBV6-3 CASSYWGTEAFF
TRBJ2-2 TRBV7-8 CASSLKTTITGELFF
TRBJ1-5 TRBV20-1 CSARHKTAGWNQPQHF
TRBJ2-7 TRBV7-9 CASSSSDRGPLRDEQYF
TRBJ1-4 TRBV18 CASSRSIATNEKLFF
TRBJ1-2 TRBV20-1 CSARVDRANYGYTF
TRBJ1-4 TRBV5-1 CASSLAGDGEKLFF
TRBJ2-7 TRBV5-6 CASSSRVGLGYEQYF
TRBJ2-5 TRBV4-1 CASGQGQGSETQYF
TRBJ2-7 TRBV20-1 CSAPQALLQSYEQYF
TRBJ2-2 TRBV30 CAWRGQGAGELFF